What follows are 32 T cell receptor beta chains derived from one specimen sequenced in a study of OX40 agonist ivuxolimab in advanced cancers. Assay used: immunoSEQ multiplex PCR; TCRdb lists only in-frame clones, some missing. The sample lists about 79,000 clones; roughly 91% were seen once. Material: CD4+ or CD8+ T cells sorted from blood, obtained in a trial of the OX40 agonist ivuxolimab. Receptors were obtained from an adult with an advanced solid tumor such as melanoma, head and neck, liver or kidney cancer.

The chain recombines TRBV6-5 with TRBJ2-7, with D possibly matching TRBD1 (6 bases). The V gene's germline CDR1 is MNHEY and CDR2 SVGAGI. The V gene lost 8 bases and the J gene lost 6 bases, with 20 bases spanning the gap. The CDR3 sequence is 14 residues long. The CDR3 loop is CASSRDTVTREQYF. CDR3 nucleotide sequence: TGTGCCAGCTCCCGGGACACTGTGACCCGCGAGCAGTACTTC.

The gene calls are TRBV7-9 and TRBJ1-1, with D maybe TRBD1 (5 bases). CDR3 length equals 15 residues. Trimming took off 2 bases at V and 1 base at J, with 11 bases between the two ends. Germline V lookup: CDR1 SEHNR, CDR2 FQNEAQ (reference sequence). The CDR3 sequence: CASSLFGQGNTEAFF. CDR3 DNA: TGTGCCAGCAGCTTATTTGGGCAGGGGAACACTGAAGCTTTCTTT.

The genes are TRBV27 and TRBJ1-1, with D possibly TRBD1 on 5 matching bases. V lost 2 bases and J lost 4, with 11 bases in between. CDR3 length: 14 residues. In germline, CDR1 is MNHEY, CDR2 SMNVEV (reference sequence). The CDR3, as DNA: TGTGCCAGCAGTTTACAGGGTACGGTCACTGAAGCTTTCTTT. It encodes CASSLQGTVTEAFF.

This chain uses TRBV19 with TRBJ1-5, with D perhaps matching TRBD1 (6 bases). From germline, CDR1 is LNHDA and CDR2 SQIVND (reference sequence). The CDR3 extends over 17 amino acids. The germline V and J ends were trimmed by 2 bases and 0 bases, with 14 bases remaining between them. This CDR3 is CASSINGGLDSNQPQHF. The DNA of the CDR3 is TGTGCCAGTAGTATAAATGGGGGGCTGGATAGCAATCAGCCCCAGCATTTT.

The V gene is TRBV7-2, the J gene TRBJ2-7; 9 bases line up with TRBD2. Trimming cost V 5 bases and J 3 bases; bases outside gene matches: 11. This CDR3 spans 16 amino acids. Per the germline V gene, CDR1 is SGHTA and CDR2 is FQGNSA. The CDR3 bases are TGTGCCAGCAGCCTATCCGGACTAGCGTCTGTCTACGAGCAGTACTTC. The encoded protein is CASSLSGLASVYEQYF.

The sample holds one count of this clone. V usage is TRBV7-3 and J usage is TRBJ2-7; no clear D gene. CDR1 and CDR2 (germline): SGHTA, FQGTGA. With 1 base removed from V and 0 bases from J, the gap between germline ends came to 13 bases. The CDR3 is made up of 16 amino acids. The CDR3 is CASSLRPRGSSYEQYF. CDR3 nucleotide sequence: TGTGCCAGCAGCTTAAGGCCCCGCGGAAGCTCCTACGAGCAGTACTTC. Drawing the rest from reference TRBV7-3 and TRBJ2-7, the complete variable domain is GAGVSQTPSNKVTEKGKYVELRCDPISGHTALYWYRQSLGQGPEFLIYFQGTGAADDSGLPNDRFFAVRPEGSVSTLKIQRTERGDSAVYLCASSLRPRGSSYEQYFGPGTRLTVT.

This chain uses TRBV6-6 with TRBJ2-7; 13 nucleotides align to TRBD2. Germline V lookup: CDR1 MNHNY, CDR2 SVGAGI (reference sequence). V shed 2 bases, J shed 6 bases, and the junction held 4 bases outside the gene matches. The CDR3 totals 15 residues. This chain's CDR3 is CASSYTGLAGVEQYF. The CDR3 region has the DNA TGTGCCAGCAGTTACACTGGACTAGCGGGAGTCGAGCAGTACTTC.

This CDR3 reads CASSPRTARHLSEAFF. The CDR3 DNA sequence: TGTGCCAGTAGTCCTCGGACAGCAAGGCATCTCTCTGAAGCTTTCTTT. The chain couples TRBV19 to TRBJ1-1; D perhaps matches TRBD1 (6 bases). The V gene lost 5 bases and the J gene lost 6 bases, with 22 bases spanning the gap. The CDR3 sequence is 16 residues long. From germline, CDR1 is LNHDA and CDR2 SQIVND (reference sequence).

The chain has TRBV9 and TRBJ1-1, with D perhaps matching TRBD1 (5 bases). Per germline, CDR1 SGDLS and CDR2 YYNGEE. V gave up 4 bases and J gave up 6 bases, with 16 bases separating them. The CDR3 is 14 amino acids. This chain's CDR3 is CASSPWLGGAEAFF. CDR3 bases: TGTGCCAGCAGCCCCTGGCTGGGGGGGGCTGAAGCTTTCTTT.

This CDR3 reads CASSLGQQPQHF. The CDR3 DNA reads TGTGCCAGCAGCTTGGGACAACAGCCCCAGCATTTT. The chain is built from TRBV7-3 and TRBJ1-5; D is possibly TRBD1 (6 bases). V was cut by 3 bases and J by 7 bases, with 7 bases left in between. CDR1 and CDR2 from the germline V gene are SGHTA and FQGTGA. The CDR3 is made up of 12 amino acids.

In this sample, this clone turned up once. The rearrangement uses TRBV25-1 and TRBJ1-3; D may be TRBD1 (6 bases). V was shortened by 6 bases and J by 4 bases, with 10 bases between the two germline ends. This CDR3 spans 13 amino acids. The V gene's germline CDR1 is MGHDK and CDR2 SYGVNS. The CDR3 spells CASRSQGGNTIYF. The CDR3 DNA follows: TGTGCCAGCAGGTCACAGGGAGGAAACACCATATATTTT.

The CDR3 DNA sequence: TGTGCCAGCAGTTCGACAGAGCAAGAGACCCAGTACTTC. Its protein product is CASSSTEQETQYF. The genes are TRBV6-5 and TRBJ2-5; D perhaps matches TRBD1 (5 bases). V shed 4 bases and J shed 2 bases, with 8 bases lying between them. This CDR3 has 13 residues. The V gene's germline CDR1 is MNHEY and CDR2 SVGAGI.

The CDR3 spells CASSSRDRSYEQYF. Written as DNA, the CDR3 is TGTGCCAGCAGCTCACGGGACCGATCCTACGAGCAGTACTTC. The chain combines TRBV11-2 with TRBJ2-7; D is tentatively TRBD1 or TRBD2 (5 bases each). The CDR3 has 14 residues. Trimming cost V 4 bases and J 1 base, with 11 bases left between them. Per germline, CDR1 SGHAT and CDR2 FQNNGV.

Turning to this clone: A read error may produce the germline difference seen at one junction end. CDR3 loop: CASRDWKGRNTDTQYF. In DNA form, the CDR3 reads TGTGCCAGCAGGGACTGGAAAGGGCGGAACACAGATACGCAGTATTTT. The chain has TRBV6-4 and TRBJ2-3, with D perhaps matching TRBD2 (5 bases). The CDR3 length is 16 residues. Germline lookup yields CDR1 MRHNA and CDR2 SNTAGT.

This chain links TRBV18 with TRBJ2-7; 10 bases are shared with TRBD2. The junction had 32 bases not matched to a gene; V was cut back by 3 bases and J by 9 bases. This CDR3 spans 22 amino acids. Germline lookup yields CDR1 KGHSH and CDR2 LQKENI. The CDR3 nucleotides read TGTGCCAGCTCACCCGGACTAGCGGATAAGCCCCGAATACTGGGCAGTGATAATCGGCAGTACTTC. This codes for CASSPGLADKPRILGSDNRQYF.

The chain couples TRBV30 to TRBJ2-7, with a tentative D call TRBD1 (5 bases). The CDR3 length is 13 residues. Germline values: CDR1 GTSNPN, CDR2 SVGIG (reference sequence). V lost 2 bases, J lost 0 bases, and 8 bases lay in between. This chain's CDR3 is CAWSLDNSYEQYF. CDR3 DNA: TGTGCCTGGAGTTTGGACAACTCCTACGAGCAGTACTTC.

About this clone: With a much larger clone just one base away, this may be a read error. This rearrangement joins TRBV19 to TRBJ1-2, with no clear D. Germline V CDR1 and CDR2: LNHDA, SQIVND (reference sequence). V lost 6 bases and J lost 1, with 12 bases in between. CDR3 length equals 14 residues. DNA for the CDR3: TGTGCCAGTAGGGCCAGGACCAATAACTATGGCTACACCTTC. Translation: CASRARTNNYGYTF.

The rearrangement links TRBV29-1 to TRBJ2-7; 9 bases align to TRBD1. V trimming: 7 bases; J trimming: 4 bases; junction bases outside the gene matches: 11. This CDR3 comprises 14 residues. CDR1 is SQVTM and CDR2 is ANQGSEA in the germline V gene. The CDR3 DNA reads TGCAGCGCCACGAGGGGGGACAGGGCATACGAGCAGTACTTC. This gives the protein CSATRGDRAYEQYF.

This sequence joins TRBV5-6 and TRBJ2-7; 9 bases line up with TRBD1. V shed 2 bases and J 3 bases; nucleotides not matched to a gene: 3. The CDR3 spans 14 residues. Germline CDR1 reads SGHDT; CDR2 reads YYEEEE. This chain's CDR3 is CASSFGTGIYEQYF. CDR3 nucleotide sequence: TGTGCCAGCAGCTTTGGGACAGGGATCTACGAGCAGTACTTC.

The chain joins TRBV6-5 to TRBJ1-2; 8 bases are a match to TRBD1. The junction had 6 bases not matched to a gene; V was cut back by 4 bases and J by 8 bases. CDR1 MNHEY and CDR2 SVGAGI come from the germline V gene. CDR3 size: 13 residues. The CDR3 is CASSLPGQEGYTF. DNA of the CDR3: TGTGCCAGCAGTTTACCGGGACAGGAGGGCTACACCTTC.

The genes are TRBV11-2 and TRBJ2-3, with D possibly matching TRBD1 (6 bases). The CDR3 loop spans 14 amino acids. Trimming removed 5 bases from V and 2 bases from J, with 11 bases in between. Germline CDR1 and CDR2: SGHAT and FQNNGV. The CDR3 region has the DNA TGTGCCAGCAGCCCTTGGACAGTCACAGATACGCAGTATTTT. Translating it yields CASSPWTVTDTQYF.

This clone is medium-sized (0.01 to 0.1%) by share. This chain uses TRBV7-6 with TRBJ2-7; 7 nucleotides agree with TRBD1. Trimming took 5 bases from V and 9 from J; bases not matched to a gene: 4. Germline lookup yields CDR1 SGHVS and CDR2 FNYEAQ. The CDR3 covers 11 residues. For the CDR3, the DNA is TGTGCCAGCAGCGAGGGGGACAGGCAGTACTTC. This encodes CASSEGDRQYF.

This chain links TRBV5-1 with TRBJ2-3, with 8 bases fitting TRBD2. V lost 1 base, J lost 0 bases, and 4 bases stayed unmatched. The CDR3 has 16 residues. Per the germline V gene, CDR1 is SGHRS and CDR2 is YFSETQ. CDR3 region: CASSLITSGSTDTQYF. Here the CDR3 DNA reads TGCGCCAGCAGCTTGATTACTAGCGGAAGCACAGATACGCAGTATTTT.

This chain uses TRBV27 with TRBJ2-2, with 8 positions matching TRBD2. V shed 6 bases and J 6 bases; nucleotides not matched to a gene: 12. The CDR3 sequence is 16 residues long. Per germline, CDR1 MNHEY and CDR2 SMNVEV (reference sequence). CDR3 sequence (DNA): TGTGCCAGCAGATTAGCGGGGCCCCTTCTCTCCGGGGAGCTGTTTTTT. Translated, it gives CASRLAGPLLSGELFF.

The chain couples TRBV6-5 to TRBJ2-2; TRBD1 matches at 8 bases. Germline assignment: CDR1 MNHEY and CDR2 SVGAGI. CDR3 size: 15 residues. Trimming took 2 bases from V and 3 from J; bases not matched to a gene: 2. CDR3 nucleotide sequence: TGTGCCAGCAGTTACGGGACAGGTCACACCGGGGAGCTGTTTTTT. Translated: CASSYGTGHTGELFF.

This clone was seen a single time. This chain's CDR3 is CASNPTGAGEAFF. For the CDR3, the DNA is TGTGCCAGCAATCCTACAGGGGCCGGTGAAGCTTTCTTT. This chain uses TRBV27 with TRBJ1-1; 7 positions match TRBD1. The germline gives CDR1 MNHEY, CDR2 SMNVEV (reference sequence). With V trimmed by 7 bases and J by 7 bases, 9 bases remained unmatched. The CDR3 length is 13 residues.

This sequence joins TRBV30 and TRBJ1-1, with D possibly being TRBD1 (6 bases). Trimming cost V 2 bases and J 1 base, with 11 bases left between them. Germline V gene lookup returns CDR1 GTSNPN and CDR2 SVGIG (reference sequence). The CDR3 extends over 14 amino acids. This CDR3 reads CAWSLDRQNTEAFF. The DNA of the CDR3 is TGTGCCTGGAGTTTAGACAGGCAGAACACTGAAGCTTTCTTT.

V and J are TRBV6-5 and TRBJ1-1; D is perhaps TRBD1 (6 bases). The CDR3 is 15 amino acids. With 5 bases removed from V and 4 bases from J, the gap between germline ends came to 17 bases. Germline CDR1 and CDR2: MNHEY and SVGAGI. The DNA for the CDR3 is TGTGCCAGCAGTCCCCAACAGGGCTTTGGCACTGAAGCTTTCTTT. Amino acid sequence: CASSPQQGFGTEAFF.

The chain is built from TRBV9 and TRBJ2-1; maybe TRBD2 (6 bases). V lost 3 bases, J lost 4 bases, and 17 bases lay in between. Per germline, CDR1 SGDLS and CDR2 YYNGEE. This CDR3 contains 16 residues. This CDR3 is CASSATQTSRYNEQFF. The DNA for the CDR3 is TGTGCCAGCAGCGCGACGCAGACTAGTAGGTACAATGAGCAGTTCTTC.

This clone has just a few counts. The V gene is TRBV12-5, the J gene TRBJ2-7, with D uncertain. Trimming removed 3 bases from V and 1 base from J, with 4 bases in between. This CDR3 has 12 residues. Germline V gene sequence: CDR1 LGHNT, CDR2 FRNRAP. The CDR3: CASGFESYEQYF. Here the CDR3 DNA reads TGTGCTAGTGGTTTCGAGTCCTACGAGCAGTACTTC.

This chain joins TRBV18 and TRBJ2-1; no definite D call. The germline V and J ends were trimmed by 5 bases and 1 base, with 9 bases remaining between them. Germline V gene data show CDR1 as KGHSH and CDR2 as LQKENI. This CDR3 contains 14 residues. The CDR3 region has the DNA TGTGCCAGCTCATCCCCCGGGTCCTACAATGAGCAGTTCTTC. This encodes CASSSPGSYNEQFF.

This chain joins TRBV5-4 and TRBJ2-2, with D possibly TRBD2 on 5 matching bases. Germline V gene sequence: CDR1 SGHNT, CDR2 YYREEE (reference sequence). V gave up 1 base and J gave up 1 base, with 20 bases separating them. This CDR3 has 19 amino acids. The CDR3 loop is CASSLLRGRAPLNTGELFF. The CDR3, as DNA: TGTGCCAGCAGCTTGTTACGGGGAAGGGCTCCCTTGAACACCGGGGAGCTGTTTTTT.